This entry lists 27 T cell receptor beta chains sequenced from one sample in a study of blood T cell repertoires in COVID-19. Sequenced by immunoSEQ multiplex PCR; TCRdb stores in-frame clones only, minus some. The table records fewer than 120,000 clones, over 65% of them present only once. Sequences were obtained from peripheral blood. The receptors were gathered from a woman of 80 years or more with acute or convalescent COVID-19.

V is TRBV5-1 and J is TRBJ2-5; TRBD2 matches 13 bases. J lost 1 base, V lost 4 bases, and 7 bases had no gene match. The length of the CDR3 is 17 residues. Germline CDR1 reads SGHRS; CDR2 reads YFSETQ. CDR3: CASSGKGTSGTQETQYF. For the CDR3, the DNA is TGCGCCAGCAGCGGCAAAGGGACTAGCGGGACCCAAGAGACCCAGTACTTC. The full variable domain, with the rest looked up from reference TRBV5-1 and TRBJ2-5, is KAGVTQTPRYLIKTRGQQVTLSCSPISGHRSVSWYQQTPGQGLQFLFEYFSETQRNKGNFPGRFSGRQFSNSRSEMNVSTLELGDSALYLCASSGKGTSGTQETQYFGPGTRLLVL.

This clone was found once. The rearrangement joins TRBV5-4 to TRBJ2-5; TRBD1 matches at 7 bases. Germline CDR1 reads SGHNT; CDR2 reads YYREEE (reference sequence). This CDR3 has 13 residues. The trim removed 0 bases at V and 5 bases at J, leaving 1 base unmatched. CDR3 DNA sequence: TGTGCCAGCAGCTTGGCGACAGGGGAGACCCAGTACTTC. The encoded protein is CASSLATGETQYF.

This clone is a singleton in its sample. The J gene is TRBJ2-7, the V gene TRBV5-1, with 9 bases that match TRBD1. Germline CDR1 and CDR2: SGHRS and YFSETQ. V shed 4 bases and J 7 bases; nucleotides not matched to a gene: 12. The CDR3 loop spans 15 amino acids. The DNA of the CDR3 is TGCGCCAGCAGCGAACAGCCGGGACAGGGCCAGGAGCAGTACTTC. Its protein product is CASSEQPGQGQEQYF.

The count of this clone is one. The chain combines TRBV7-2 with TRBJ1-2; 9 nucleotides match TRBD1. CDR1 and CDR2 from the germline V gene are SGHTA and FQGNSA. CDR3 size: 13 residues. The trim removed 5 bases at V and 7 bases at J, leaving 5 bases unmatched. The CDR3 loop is CASSEDRGRGYTF. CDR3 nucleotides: TGTGCCAGCAGCGAGGACAGGGGACGTGGCTACACCTTC.

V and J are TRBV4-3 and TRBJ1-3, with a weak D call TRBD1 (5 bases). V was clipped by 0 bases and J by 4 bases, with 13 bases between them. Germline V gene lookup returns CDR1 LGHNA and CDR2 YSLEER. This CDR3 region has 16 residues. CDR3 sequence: CASSQDYQDIGNTIYF. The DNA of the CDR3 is TGCGCCAGCAGCCAAGATTACCAGGACATAGGAAACACCATATATTTT.

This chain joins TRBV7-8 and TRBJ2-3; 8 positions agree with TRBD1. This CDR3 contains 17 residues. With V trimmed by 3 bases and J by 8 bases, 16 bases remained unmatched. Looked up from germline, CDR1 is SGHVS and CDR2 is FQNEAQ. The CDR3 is CASSLPGQGRSVFTQYF. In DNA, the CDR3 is TGTGCCAGCAGCTTGCCAGGACAGGGAAGGTCGGTGTTTACGCAGTATTTT.

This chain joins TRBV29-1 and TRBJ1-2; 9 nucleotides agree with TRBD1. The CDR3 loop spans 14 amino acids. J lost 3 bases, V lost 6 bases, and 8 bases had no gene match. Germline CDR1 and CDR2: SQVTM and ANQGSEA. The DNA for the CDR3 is TGCAGCGTCTTCACAGGGGGCGCCGACTATGGCTACACCTTC. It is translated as CSVFTGGADYGYTF.

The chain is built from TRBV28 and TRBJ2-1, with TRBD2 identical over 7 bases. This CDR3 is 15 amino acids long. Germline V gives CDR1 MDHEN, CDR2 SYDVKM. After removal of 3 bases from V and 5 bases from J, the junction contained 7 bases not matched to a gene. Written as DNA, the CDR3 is TGTGCCAGCAGTTTGGGCGGGAGATACCACAATGAGCAGTTCTTC. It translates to CASSLGGRYHNEQFF.

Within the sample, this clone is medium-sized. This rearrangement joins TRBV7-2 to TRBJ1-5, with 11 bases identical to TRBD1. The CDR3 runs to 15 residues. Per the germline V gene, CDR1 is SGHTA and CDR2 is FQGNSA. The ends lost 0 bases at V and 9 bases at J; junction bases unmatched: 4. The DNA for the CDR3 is TGTGCCAGCAGCTTAGCGGGACAGGGGGTCGGGCCCCAGCATTTT. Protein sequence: CASSLAGQGVGPQHF.

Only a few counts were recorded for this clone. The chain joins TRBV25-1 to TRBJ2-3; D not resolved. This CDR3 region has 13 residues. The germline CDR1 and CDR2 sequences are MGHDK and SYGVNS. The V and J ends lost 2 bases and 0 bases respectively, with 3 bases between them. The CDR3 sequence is CASSEGSTDTQYF. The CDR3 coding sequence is TGTGCCAGCAGTGAAGGCAGCACAGATACGCAGTATTTT. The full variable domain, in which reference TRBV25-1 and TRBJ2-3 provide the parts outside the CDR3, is EADIYQTPRYLVIGTGKKITLECSQTMGHDKMYWYQQDPGMELHLIHYSYGVNSTEKGDLSSESTVSRIRTEHFPLTLESARPSHTSQYLCASSEGSTDTQYFGPGTRLTVL.

DNA for the CDR3: TGTGCCAGCAGCGTAGCTCCGGGGATGAACACTGAAGCTTTCTTT. This codes for CASSVAPGMNTEAFF. The chain links TRBV9 to TRBJ1-1; D remains ambiguous. CDR3 length: 15 amino acids. Germline CDR1 SGDLS, CDR2 YYNGEE. Trimming removed 0 bases from V and 0 bases from J, with 9 bases in between.

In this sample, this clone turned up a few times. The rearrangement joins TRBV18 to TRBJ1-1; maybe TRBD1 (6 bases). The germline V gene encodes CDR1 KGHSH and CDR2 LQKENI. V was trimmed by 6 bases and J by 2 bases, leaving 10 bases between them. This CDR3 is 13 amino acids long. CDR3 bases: TGTGCCAGCTCCCTGGACAGCAACACTGAAGCTTTCTTT. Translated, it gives CASSLDSNTEAFF.

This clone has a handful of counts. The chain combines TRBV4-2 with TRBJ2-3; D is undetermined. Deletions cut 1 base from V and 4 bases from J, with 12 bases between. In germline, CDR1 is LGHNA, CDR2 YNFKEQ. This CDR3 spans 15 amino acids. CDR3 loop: CASSQGPSEADTQYF. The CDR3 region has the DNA TGTGCCAGCAGCCAAGGTCCTAGTGAAGCAGATACGCAGTATTTT.

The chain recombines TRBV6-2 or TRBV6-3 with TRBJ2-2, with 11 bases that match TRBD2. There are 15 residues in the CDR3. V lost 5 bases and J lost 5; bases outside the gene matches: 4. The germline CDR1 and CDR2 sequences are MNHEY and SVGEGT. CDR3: CASSQGLAETGELFF. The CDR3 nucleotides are TGTGCCAGCAGTCAGGGACTAGCGGAAACCGGGGAGCTGTTTTTT.

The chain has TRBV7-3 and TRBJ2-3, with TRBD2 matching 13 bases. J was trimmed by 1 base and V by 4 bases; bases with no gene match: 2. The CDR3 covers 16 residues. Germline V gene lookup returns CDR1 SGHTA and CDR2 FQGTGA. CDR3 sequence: CASSSGTSGGTDTQYF. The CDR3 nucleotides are TGTGCCAGCAGCTCCGGGACTAGCGGGGGCACAGATACGCAGTATTTT.

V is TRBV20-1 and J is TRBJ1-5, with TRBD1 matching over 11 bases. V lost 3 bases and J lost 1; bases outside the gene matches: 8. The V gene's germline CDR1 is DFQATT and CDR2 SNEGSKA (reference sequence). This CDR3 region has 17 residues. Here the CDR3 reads CSASRTGGMGSNQPQHF. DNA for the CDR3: TGCAGTGCTAGTCGGACAGGGGGCATGGGGAGCAATCAGCCCCAGCATTTT.

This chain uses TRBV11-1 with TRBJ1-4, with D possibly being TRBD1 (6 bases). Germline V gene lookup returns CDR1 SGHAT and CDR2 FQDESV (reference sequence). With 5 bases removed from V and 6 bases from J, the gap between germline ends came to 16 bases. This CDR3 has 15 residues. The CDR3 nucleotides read TGTGCCAGCAGCGACACCGCAGGGGTTCATGAAAAACTGTTTTTT. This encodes CASSDTAGVHEKLFF. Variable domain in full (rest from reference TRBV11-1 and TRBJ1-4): EAEVAQSPRYKITEKSQAVAFWCDPISGHATLYWYRQILGQGPELLVQFQDESVVDDSQLPKDRFSAERLKGVDSTLKIQPAELGDSAMYLCASSDTAGVHEKLFFGSGTQLSVL.

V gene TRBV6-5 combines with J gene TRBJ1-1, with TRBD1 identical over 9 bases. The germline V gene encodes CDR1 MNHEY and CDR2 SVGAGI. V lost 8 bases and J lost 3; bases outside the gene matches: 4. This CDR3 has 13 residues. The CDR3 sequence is CASSDRGYTEAFF. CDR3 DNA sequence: TGTGCCAGCTCTGACAGGGGGTACACTGAAGCTTTCTTT.

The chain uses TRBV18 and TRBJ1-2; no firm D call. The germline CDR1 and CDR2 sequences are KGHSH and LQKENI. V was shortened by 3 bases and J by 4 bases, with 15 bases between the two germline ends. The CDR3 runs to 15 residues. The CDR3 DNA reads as TGTGCCAGCTCACCCACCCCACAGAATGCCTATGGCTACACCTTC. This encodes CASSPTPQNAYGYTF. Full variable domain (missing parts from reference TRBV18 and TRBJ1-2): NAGVMQNPRHLVRRRGQEARLRCSPMKGHSHVYWYRQLPEEGLKFMVYLQKENIIDESGMPKERFSAEFPKEGPSILRIQQVVRGDSAAYFCASSPTPQNAYGYTFGSGTRLTVV.

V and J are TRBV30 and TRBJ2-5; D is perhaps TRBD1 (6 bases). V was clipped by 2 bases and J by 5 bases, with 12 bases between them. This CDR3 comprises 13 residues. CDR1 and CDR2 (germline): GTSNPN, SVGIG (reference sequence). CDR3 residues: CAWSLGAQETQYF. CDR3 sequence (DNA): TGTGCCTGGAGTCTGGGGGCGCAGGAGACCCAGTACTTC.

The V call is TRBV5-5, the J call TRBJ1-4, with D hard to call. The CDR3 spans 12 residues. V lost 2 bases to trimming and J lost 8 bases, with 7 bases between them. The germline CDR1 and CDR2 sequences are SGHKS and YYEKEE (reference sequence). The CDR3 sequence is CASSFDGEKLFF. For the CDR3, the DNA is TGTGCCAGCAGCTTTGACGGGGAAAAACTGTTTTTT.

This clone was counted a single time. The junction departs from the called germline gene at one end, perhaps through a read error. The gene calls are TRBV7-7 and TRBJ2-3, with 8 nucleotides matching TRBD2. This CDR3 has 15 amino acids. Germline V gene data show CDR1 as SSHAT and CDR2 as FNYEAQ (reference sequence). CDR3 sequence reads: CASSLTGLGGDTQYF. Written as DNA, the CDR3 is TGTGCTAGCAGCTTGACGGGACTAGGGGGAGATACGCAGTATTTT.

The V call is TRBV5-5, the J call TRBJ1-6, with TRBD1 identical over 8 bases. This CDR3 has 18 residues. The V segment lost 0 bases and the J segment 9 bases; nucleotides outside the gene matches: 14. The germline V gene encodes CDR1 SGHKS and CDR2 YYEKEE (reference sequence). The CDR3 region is CASSLGQGARLFGSPLHF. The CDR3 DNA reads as TGTGCCAGCAGCTTGGGGCAGGGGGCTCGTCTTTTTGGTTCACCCCTCCACTTT. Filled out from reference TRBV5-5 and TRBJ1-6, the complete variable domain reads DAGVTQSPTHLIKTRGQQVTLRCSPISGHKSVSWYQQVLGQGPQFIFQYYEKEERGRGNFPDRFSARQFPNYSSELNVNALLLGDSALYLCASSLGQGARLFGSPLHFGNGTRLTVT.

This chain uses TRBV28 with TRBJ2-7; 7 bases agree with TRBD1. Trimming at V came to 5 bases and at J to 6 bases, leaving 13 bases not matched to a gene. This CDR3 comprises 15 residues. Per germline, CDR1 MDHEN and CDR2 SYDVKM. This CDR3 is CASSIRTGPPGEQYF. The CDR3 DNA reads TGTGCCAGCAGTATAAGGACAGGTCCCCCCGGCGAGCAGTACTTC.

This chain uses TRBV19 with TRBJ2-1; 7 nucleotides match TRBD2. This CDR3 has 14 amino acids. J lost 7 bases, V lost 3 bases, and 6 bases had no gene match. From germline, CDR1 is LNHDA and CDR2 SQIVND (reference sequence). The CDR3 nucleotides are TGTGCCAGTAGTATTGGGACTACTCTGAATGAGCAGTTCTTC. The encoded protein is CASSIGTTLNEQFF.

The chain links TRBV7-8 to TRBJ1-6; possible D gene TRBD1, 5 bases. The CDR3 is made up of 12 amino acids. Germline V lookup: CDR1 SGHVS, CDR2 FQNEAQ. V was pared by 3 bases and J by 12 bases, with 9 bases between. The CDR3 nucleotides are TGTGCCAGCAGCTTGGACCAGGGACCCCTCCACTTT. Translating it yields CASSLDQGPLHF.

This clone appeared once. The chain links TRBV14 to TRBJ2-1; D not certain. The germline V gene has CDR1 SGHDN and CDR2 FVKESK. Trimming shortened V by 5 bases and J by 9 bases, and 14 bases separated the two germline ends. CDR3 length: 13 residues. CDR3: CASSSVRFAEQFF. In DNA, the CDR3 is TGTGCCAGCAGCTCCGTCCGGTTCGCTGAGCAGTTCTTC.